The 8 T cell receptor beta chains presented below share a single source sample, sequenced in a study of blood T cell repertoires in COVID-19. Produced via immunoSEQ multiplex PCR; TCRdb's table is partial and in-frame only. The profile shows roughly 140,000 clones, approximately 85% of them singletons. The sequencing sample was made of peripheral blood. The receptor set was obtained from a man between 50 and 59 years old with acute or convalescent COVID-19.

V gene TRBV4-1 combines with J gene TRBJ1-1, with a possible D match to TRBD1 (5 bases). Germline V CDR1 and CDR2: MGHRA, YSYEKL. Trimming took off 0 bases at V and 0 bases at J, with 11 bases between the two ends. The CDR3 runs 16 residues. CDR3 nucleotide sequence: TGCGCCAGCAGCCAAGATCCCGCAGGGATGAACACTGAAGCTTTCTTT. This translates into CASSQDPAGMNTEAFF.

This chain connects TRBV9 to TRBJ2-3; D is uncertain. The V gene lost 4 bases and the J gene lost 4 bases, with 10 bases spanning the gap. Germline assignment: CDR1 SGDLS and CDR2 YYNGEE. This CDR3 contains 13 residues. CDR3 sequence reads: CASSPSSADTQYF. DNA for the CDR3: TGTGCCAGCAGCCCCAGTTCAGCAGATACGCAGTATTTT.

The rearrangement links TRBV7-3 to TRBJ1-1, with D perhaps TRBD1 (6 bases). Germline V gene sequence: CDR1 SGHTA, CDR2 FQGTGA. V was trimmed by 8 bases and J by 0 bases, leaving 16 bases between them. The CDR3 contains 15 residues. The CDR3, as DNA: TGTGCCAGCGCCCCAGGACAGCTCATGAACACTGAAGCTTTCTTT. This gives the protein CASAPGQLMNTEAFF.

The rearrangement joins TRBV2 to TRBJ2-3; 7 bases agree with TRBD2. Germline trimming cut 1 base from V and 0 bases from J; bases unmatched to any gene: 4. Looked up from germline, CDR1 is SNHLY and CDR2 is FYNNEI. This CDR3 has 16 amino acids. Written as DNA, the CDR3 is TGTGCCAGCAGTGAAGGAGGGACTACTAGCACAGATACGCAGTATTTT. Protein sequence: CASSEGGTTSTDTQYF.

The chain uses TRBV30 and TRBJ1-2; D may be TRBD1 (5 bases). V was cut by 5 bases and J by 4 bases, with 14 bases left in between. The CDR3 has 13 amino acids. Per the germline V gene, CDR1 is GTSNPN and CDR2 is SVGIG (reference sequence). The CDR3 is CAWDRGTTYGYTF. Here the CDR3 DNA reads TGTGCCTGGGACCGGGGGACTACCTATGGCTACACCTTC.

The CDR3 region has the DNA TGTGCCAGCAGAGGGACAGATCATAGCAATCAGCCCCAGCATTTT. Amino acid sequence: CASRGTDHSNQPQHF. The chain combines TRBV2 with TRBJ1-5; 7 nucleotides align to TRBD1. Germline lookup yields CDR1 SNHLY and CDR2 FYNNEI. This CDR3 comprises 15 residues. V shed 6 bases, J shed 0 bases, and the junction held 5 bases outside the gene matches.

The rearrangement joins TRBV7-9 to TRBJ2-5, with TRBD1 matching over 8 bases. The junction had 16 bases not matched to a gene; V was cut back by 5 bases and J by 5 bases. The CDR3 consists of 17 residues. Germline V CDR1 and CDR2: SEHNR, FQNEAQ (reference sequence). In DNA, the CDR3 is TGTGCCAGCAGCCCCTGGGGTCGGACAGGGACGCGGGAGACCCAGTACTTC. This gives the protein CASSPWGRTGTRETQYF.

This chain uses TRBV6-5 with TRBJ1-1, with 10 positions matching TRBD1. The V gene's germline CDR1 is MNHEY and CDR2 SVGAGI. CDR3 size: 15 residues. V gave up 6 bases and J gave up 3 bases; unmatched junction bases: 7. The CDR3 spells CASSSRDRGYTEAFF. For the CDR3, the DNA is TGTGCCAGCAGCTCCCGGGACAGGGGATACACTGAAGCTTTCTTT.